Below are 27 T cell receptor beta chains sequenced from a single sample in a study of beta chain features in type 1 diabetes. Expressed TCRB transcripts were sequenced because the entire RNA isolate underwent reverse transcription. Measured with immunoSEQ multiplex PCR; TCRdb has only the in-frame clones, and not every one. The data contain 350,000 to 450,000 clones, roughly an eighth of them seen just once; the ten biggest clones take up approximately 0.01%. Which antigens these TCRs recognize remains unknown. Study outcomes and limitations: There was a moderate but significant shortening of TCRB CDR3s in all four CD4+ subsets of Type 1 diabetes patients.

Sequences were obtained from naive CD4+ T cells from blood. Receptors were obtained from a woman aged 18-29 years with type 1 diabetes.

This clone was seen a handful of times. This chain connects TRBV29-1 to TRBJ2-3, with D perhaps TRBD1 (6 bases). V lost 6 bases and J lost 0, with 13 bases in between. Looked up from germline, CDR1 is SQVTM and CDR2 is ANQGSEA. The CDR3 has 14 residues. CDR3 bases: TGCAGCGTGATACAGGGTTTTAGCACAGATACGCAGTATTTT. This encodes CSVIQGFSTDTQYF.

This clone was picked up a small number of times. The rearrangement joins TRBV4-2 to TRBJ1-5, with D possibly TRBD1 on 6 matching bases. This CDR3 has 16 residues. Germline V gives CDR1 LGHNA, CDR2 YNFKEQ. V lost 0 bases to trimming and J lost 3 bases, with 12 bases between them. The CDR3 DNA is TGTGCCAGCAGCCAAGAGGCGGGGGGCCTCAATCAGCCCCAGCATTTT. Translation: CASSQEAGGLNQPQHF.

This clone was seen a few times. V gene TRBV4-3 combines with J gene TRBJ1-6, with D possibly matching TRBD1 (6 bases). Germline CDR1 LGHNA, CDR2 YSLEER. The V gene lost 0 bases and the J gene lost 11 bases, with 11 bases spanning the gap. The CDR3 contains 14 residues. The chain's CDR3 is CASSQDQGRAPLHF. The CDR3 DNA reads TGCGCCAGCAGCCAAGATCAGGGGCGGGCACCCCTCCACTTT.

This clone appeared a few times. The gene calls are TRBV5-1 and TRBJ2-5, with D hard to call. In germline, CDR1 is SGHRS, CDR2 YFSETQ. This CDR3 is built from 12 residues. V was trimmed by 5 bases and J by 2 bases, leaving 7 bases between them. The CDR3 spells CASSLAQETQYF. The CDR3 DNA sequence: TGCGCCAGCAGTCTGGCACAAGAGACCCAGTACTTC. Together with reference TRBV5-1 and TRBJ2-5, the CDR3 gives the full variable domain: KAGVTQTPRYLIKTRGQQVTLSCSPISGHRSVSWYQQTPGQGLQFLFEYFSETQRNKGNFPGRFSGRQFSNSRSEMNVSTLELGDSALYLCASSLAQETQYFGPGTRLLVL.

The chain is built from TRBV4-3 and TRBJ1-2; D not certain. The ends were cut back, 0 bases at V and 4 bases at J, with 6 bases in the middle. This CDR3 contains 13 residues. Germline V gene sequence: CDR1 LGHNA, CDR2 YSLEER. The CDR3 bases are TGCGCCAGCAGCCAAGATCAGGCCTATGGCTACACCTTC. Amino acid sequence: CASSQDQAYGYTF.

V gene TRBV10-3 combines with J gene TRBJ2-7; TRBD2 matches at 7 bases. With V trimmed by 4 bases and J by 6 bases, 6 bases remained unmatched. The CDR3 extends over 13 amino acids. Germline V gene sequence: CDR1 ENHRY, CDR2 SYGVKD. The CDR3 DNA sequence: TGTGCCATCAGTGGGACTAGTCTTGGCGAGCAGTACTTC. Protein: CAISGTSLGEQYF.

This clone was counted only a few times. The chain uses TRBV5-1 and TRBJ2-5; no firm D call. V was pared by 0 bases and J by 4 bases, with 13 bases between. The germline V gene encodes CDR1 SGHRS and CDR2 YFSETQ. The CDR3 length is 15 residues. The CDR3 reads CASSLAASPGETQYF. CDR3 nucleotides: TGCGCCAGCAGCTTGGCTGCTTCCCCGGGAGAGACCCAGTACTTC.

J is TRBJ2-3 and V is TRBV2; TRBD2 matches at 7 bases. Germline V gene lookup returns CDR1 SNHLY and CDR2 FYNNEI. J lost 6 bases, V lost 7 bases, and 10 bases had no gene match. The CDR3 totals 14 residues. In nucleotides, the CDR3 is TGTGCCAGCAAGTCGCGGGAGATACTGGATACGCAGTATTTT. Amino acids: CASKSREILDTQYF.

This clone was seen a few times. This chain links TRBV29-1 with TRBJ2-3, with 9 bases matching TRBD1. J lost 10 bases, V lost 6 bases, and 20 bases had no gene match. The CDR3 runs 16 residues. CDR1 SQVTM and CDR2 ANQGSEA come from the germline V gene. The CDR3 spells CSVSTGTGTQLSAQYF. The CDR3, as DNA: TGCAGCGTGTCCACCGGGACAGGGACTCAACTTAGTGCGCAGTATTTT.

Here the CDR3 reads CASSEYRTARGTGELFF. The CDR3, as DNA: TGTGCCAGCAGTGAATATAGGACAGCCCGGGGCACCGGGGAGCTGTTTTTT. The V call is TRBV25-1, the J call TRBJ2-2, with D tentatively TRBD1 (6 bases). Between the trimmed V and J ends, which lost 0 bases and 4 bases, there was a span of 15 bases. Germline CDR1 is MGHDK and CDR2 is SYGVNS. This CDR3 is 17 amino acids long. The whole variable domain, remainder taken from reference TRBV25-1 and TRBJ2-2, is EADIYQTPRYLVIGTGKKITLECSQTMGHDKMYWYQQDPGMELHLIHYSYGVNSTEKGDLSSESTVSRIRTEHFPLTLESARPSHTSQYLCASSEYRTARGTGELFFGEGSRLTVL.

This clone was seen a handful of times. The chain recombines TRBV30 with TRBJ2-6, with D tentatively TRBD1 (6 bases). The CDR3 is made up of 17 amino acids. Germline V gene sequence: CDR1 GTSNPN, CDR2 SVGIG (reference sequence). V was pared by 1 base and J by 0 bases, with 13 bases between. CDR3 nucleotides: TGTGCCTGGAGTGGCACAGGGACCTTCTCTGGGGCCAACGTCCTGACTTTC. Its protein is CAWSGTGTFSGANVLTF.

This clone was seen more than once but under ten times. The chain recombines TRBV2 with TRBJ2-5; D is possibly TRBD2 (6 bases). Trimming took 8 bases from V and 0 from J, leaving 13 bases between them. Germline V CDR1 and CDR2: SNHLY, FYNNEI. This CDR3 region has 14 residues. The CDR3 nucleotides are TGTGCCAGCGGCGGGACCGCGTACCAAGAGACCCAGTACTTC. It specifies CASGGTAYQETQYF.

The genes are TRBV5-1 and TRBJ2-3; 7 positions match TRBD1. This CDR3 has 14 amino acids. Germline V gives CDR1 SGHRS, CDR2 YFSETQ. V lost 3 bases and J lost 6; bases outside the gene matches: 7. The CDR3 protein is CASSSPQGSDTQYF. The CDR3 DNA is TGCGCCAGCAGCTCTCCACAGGGGTCGGATACGCAGTATTTT.

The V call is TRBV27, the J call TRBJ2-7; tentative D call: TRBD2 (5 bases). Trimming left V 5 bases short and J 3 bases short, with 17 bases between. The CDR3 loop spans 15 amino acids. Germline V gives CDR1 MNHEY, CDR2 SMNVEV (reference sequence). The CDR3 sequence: CASSLRTFSHYEQYF. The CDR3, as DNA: TGTGCCAGCAGTCTCCGGACTTTTTCCCACTACGAGCAGTACTTC.

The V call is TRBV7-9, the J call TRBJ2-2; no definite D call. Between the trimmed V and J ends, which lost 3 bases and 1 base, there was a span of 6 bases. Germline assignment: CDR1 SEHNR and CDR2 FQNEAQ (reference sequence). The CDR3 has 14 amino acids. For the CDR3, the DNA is TGTGCCAGCAGCTTTCTATGGAACACCGGGGAGCTGTTTTTT. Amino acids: CASSFLWNTGELFF.

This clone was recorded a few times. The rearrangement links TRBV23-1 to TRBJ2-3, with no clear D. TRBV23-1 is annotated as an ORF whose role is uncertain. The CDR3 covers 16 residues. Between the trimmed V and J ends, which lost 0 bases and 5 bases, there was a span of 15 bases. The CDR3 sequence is CASSQSNTNPIDTQYF. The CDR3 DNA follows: TGCGCCAGCAGTCAATCGAACACAAACCCCATAGATACGCAGTATTTT.

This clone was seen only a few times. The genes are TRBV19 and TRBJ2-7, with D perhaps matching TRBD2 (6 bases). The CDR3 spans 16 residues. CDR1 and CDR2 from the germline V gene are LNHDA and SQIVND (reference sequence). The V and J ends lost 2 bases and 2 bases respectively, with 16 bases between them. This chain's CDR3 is CASSITGVNKAYEQYF. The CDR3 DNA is TGTGCCAGTAGTATAACGGGAGTAAATAAGGCCTACGAGCAGTACTTC.

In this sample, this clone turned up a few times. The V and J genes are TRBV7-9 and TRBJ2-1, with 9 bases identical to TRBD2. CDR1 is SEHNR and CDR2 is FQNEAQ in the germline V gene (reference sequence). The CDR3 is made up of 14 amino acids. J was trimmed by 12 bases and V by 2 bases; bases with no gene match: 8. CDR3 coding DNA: TGTGCCAGCAGCTTACCTGCGGGAGGGTACGTGCAGTTCTTC. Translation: CASSLPAGGYVQFF.

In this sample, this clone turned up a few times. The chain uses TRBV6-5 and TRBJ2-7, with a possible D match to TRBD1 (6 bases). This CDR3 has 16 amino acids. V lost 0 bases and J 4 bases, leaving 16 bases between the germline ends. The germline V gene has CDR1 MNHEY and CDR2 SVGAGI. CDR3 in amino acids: CASSYSRTVPSYEQYF. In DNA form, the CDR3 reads TGTGCCAGCAGTTACTCCCGGACAGTCCCCTCTTACGAGCAGTACTTC.

The CDR3 spells CASSQPGGTGVNSPLHF. CDR3 DNA: TGCGCCAGCAGCCAACCCGGGGGGACAGGGGTAAACTCACCCCTCCACTTT. This chain uses TRBV4-3 with TRBJ1-6; 10 bases agree with TRBD1. Unmatched junction bases numbered 11, after V lost 2 bases and J lost 10 bases. Germline lookup yields CDR1 LGHNA and CDR2 YSLEER. The CDR3 is 17 amino acids.

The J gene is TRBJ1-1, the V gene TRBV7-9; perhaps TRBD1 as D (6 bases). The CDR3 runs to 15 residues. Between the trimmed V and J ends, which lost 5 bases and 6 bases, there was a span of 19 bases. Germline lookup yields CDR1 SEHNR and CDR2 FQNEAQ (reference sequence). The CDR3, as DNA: TGTGCCAGCAGCCCCCAACAGGGATCTCGGCCTGAAGCTTTCTTT. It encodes CASSPQQGSRPEAFF.

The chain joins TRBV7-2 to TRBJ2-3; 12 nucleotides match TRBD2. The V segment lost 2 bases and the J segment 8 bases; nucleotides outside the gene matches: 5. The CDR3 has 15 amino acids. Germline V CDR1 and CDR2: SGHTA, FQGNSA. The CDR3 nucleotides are TGTGCCAGCAGCTTACTAGCGGGAGGGCTCGGTACGCAGTATTTT. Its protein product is CASSLLAGGLGTQYF.

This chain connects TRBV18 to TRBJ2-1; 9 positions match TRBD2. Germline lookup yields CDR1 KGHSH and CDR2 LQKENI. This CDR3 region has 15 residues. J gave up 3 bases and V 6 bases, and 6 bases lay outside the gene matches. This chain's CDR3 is CASSEIAGVYNEQFF. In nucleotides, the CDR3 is TGTGCCAGCTCCGAAATAGCGGGAGTCTACAATGAGCAGTTCTTC.

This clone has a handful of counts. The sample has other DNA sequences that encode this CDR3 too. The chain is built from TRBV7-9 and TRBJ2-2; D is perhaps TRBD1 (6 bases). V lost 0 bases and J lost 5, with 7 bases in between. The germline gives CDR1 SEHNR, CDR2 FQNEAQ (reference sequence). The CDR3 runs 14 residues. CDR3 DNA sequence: TGTGCCAGCAGCTTAGCCAGGGGTACCGGGGAGCTGTTTTTT. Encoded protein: CASSLARGTGELFF.

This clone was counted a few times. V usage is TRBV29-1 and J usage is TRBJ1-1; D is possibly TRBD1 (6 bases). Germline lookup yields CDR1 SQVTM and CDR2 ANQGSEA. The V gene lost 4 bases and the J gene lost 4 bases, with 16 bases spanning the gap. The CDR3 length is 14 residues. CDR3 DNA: TGCAGCGTTGTAGGGAGACAGGTACTCACTGAAGCTTTCTTT. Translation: CSVVGRQVLTEAFF.

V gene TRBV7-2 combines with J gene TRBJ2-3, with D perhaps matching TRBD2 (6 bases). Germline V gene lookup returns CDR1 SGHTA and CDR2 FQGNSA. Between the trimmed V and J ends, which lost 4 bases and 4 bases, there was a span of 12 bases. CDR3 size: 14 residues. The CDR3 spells CASSYSGEADTQYF. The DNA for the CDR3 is TGTGCCAGCAGCTATTCGGGAGAGGCAGATACGCAGTATTTT.

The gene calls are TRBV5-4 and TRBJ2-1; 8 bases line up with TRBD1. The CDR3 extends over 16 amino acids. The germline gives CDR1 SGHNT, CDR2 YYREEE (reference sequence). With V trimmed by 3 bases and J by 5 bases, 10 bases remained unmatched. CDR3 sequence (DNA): TGTGCCAGCAGCTGGCCGGACAGGGTCCTCCACAATGAGCAGTTCTTC. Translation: CASSWPDRVLHNEQFF.